This TCR beta chain was identified in a study of T cell repertoires and HLA-DP antigens. Worth noting for this clone: Its antigen is still unknown.

Repertoires were generated with immunoSEQ multiplex PCR, while TCRdb's copy carries only in-frame clones and drops some. The table includes about 89,000 clones, roughly nine tenths detected once. The sequence came from a man aged 50 or older in good health and CMV-seronegative. Sequenced input: CD4+ T cells from PBMCs.

The CDR3 DNA is TGTGCCTGGAGTGTACTCGGCAGCTCCAATGAAAAACTGTTTTTT. It specifies CAWSVLGSSNEKLFF. The genes are TRBV30 and TRBJ1-4; D not resolved. CDR3 length equals 15 residues. V lost 0 bases and J lost 5, with 13 bases in between. Germline assignment: CDR1 GTSNPN and CDR2 SVGIG (reference sequence).